The T cell receptor (beta chain) described here comes from a study of T-cell reconstitution after alpha-beta-depleted transplantation in children. Study-wide results and caveats: Roughly two months post-transplant, alpha-beta T cells reportedly originated from several hundred graft clones that had expanded.

CDR1 is SGHRS, CDR2 YFSETQ, per germline. This CDR3 has 16 residues. The V end was cut by 0 bases, the J end by 2 bases, with 13 bases between. Preparation of the TCRbeta library used unique molecular identifiers. TCRdb re-called the PCR reads through MiXCR, storing one row per CDR3 protein. The repertoire consists of 800,000 to 1,000,000 distinct CDR3 sequences, with 25% to 30% occurring once and the leading ten covering 28%. For this clonotype: Antigen specificity is unknown.

The V gene is TRBV5-1, the J gene TRBJ2-3; D is perhaps TRBD2 (5 bases). The sequence was obtained from a boy under two years old who had a stem cell transplant for SCID, so the T cells may come from the graft donor. Specimen: PBMCs, mostly from graft donor cells, collected 360 days after TCRalphabeta/CD19-depleted stem cell transplant. The CDR3 sequence is CASSLGGLVATDTQYF. In DNA, the CDR3 is TGCGCCAGCAGCTTGGGAGGACTCGTAGCCACAGATACGCAGTATTTT.